The present entry profiles one T cell receptor (beta chain) with its context. This CDR3 is 15 amino acids long. Germline V CDR1 and CDR2: MDHEN, SYDVKM. TCRdb reprocessed the 5' RACE reads and keeps a single row for each CDR3 protein, giving no DNA. This sample's clone table lists hundreds of thousands of distinct CDR3 sequences. The entry originates in a study of T cells expressing NK-cell markers. Study information: Repertoires of TCR beta were obtained from T cells sorted as CD3+CD56+NKG2C+, CD3+CD56+NKG2C- and CD3+CD56-NKG2C+.

Specimen: blood T cells: a sorted CD56 or NKG2C T cell subset, CD4+ or CD8+ T cells, or bulk PBMC T cells (not recorded which). This receptor was taken from a man aged 18 to 70 in good health. The chain recombines TRBV28 with TRBJ2-6; no DNA is available, so the TRBD1 call from TCRdb remains unchecked. CDR3 in amino acids: CASTLRGPGANVLTF.